Following are 4 T cell receptor beta chains from one sample sequenced in a study of read filtering for tumor transcriptome and immune sequencing. Molecular barcoded adaptors covering alpha/delta and beta/gamma chains were used on approximately 400 ng RNA. Each CDR3 protein gets one entry after TCRdb re-called the reads with MiXCR. The data show roughly 82,000 distinct CDR3 sequences, 10% to 15% seen once. The sequenced sample was a population of CD138-negative cells sorted from bone marrow. These receptor sequences come from a donor over 35 with multiple myeloma.

On this clonotype itself: A much larger clone differs from this one at a single base, so this may be a read error. The gene calls are TRBV5-6 and TRBJ2-1, with 11 bases matching TRBD2. The CDR3 runs 19 residues. Per the germline V gene, CDR1 is SGHDT and CDR2 is YYEEEE. DNA for the CDR3: TGTGCCAGCAGGACGACCGGGACTAGCGGAGGGGGTACCTACAATGGGCAGTTCTTC. Translating gives CASRTTGTSGGGTYNGQFF.

With regard to this clonotype: Compared with germline, one end of the junction differs, possibly owing to a read error. This sequence joins TRBV3-1 and TRBJ2-7; TRBD2 matches at 9 bases. Germline assignment: CDR1 LGHDT and CDR2 YNNKEL (reference sequence). The CDR3 totals 15 residues. The CDR3 loop reads CASSQVYSGGYGQYF. CDR3 coding DNA: TGTGCCAGCAGCCAGGTGTATAGCGGGGGCTACGGGCAGTACTTC.

At least ten counts were recorded for this clonotype. This chain links TRBV29-1 with TRBJ2-5; maybe TRBD2 (6 bases). Germline values: CDR1 SQVTM, CDR2 ANQGSEA. V was shortened by 6 bases and J by 0 bases, with 17 bases between the two germline ends. CDR3 size: 15 residues. CDR3 sequence reads: CSVAPGDLYQETQYF. CDR3 bases: TGCAGCGTGGCCCCGGGGGACCTCTACCAAGAGACCCAGTACTTC.

This clonotype was observed many times. The CDR3 loop is CASSLEGQGKTQYF. CDR3 sequence (DNA): TGCGCCAGCAGCTTGGAGGGACAGGGAAAGACCCAGTACTTC. This sequence joins TRBV5-1 and TRBJ2-5; 9 positions agree with TRBD1. CDR1 and CDR2 (germline): SGHRS, YFSETQ. The CDR3 is made up of 14 amino acids. J lost 6 bases, V lost 0 bases, and 3 bases had no gene match. The full variable domain, rest sourced from reference TRBV5-1 and TRBJ2-5, is KAGVTQTPRYLIKTRGQQVTLSCSPISGHRSVSWYQQTPGQGLQFLFEYFSETQRNKGNFPGRFSGRQFSNSRSEMNVSTLELGDSALYLCASSLEGQGKTQYFGPGTRLLVL.